This T cell receptor beta chain derives from a study of blood T cell repertoires in COVID-19. Study details: Material from acute and convalescent COVID-19 was sourced from the United States, Italy and Spain.

Seattle patients were enrolled while actively infected and followed longitudinally. CDR3 length: 15 residues. The V end lost 3 bases, the J end lost 8 bases, and 17 bases lay between the germline ends. The V gene's germline CDR1 is LNHDA and CDR2 SQIVND (reference sequence). Clones were sequenced by immunoSEQ multiplex PCR, and TCRdb holds only the in-frame ones, with some missing. The table includes 140,000 to 150,000 clones, approximately 83% detected once. Specimen: peripheral blood. This TCR came from a woman aged 55-69 years with COVID-19, enrolled during active disease. The chain has TRBV19 and TRBJ2-1, with D maybe TRBD1 (5 bases). This CDR3 reads CASSIFPGIGDEQFF. CDR3 nucleotide sequence: TGTGCCAGTAGTATTTTTCCAGGGATAGGCGATGAGCAGTTCTTC.